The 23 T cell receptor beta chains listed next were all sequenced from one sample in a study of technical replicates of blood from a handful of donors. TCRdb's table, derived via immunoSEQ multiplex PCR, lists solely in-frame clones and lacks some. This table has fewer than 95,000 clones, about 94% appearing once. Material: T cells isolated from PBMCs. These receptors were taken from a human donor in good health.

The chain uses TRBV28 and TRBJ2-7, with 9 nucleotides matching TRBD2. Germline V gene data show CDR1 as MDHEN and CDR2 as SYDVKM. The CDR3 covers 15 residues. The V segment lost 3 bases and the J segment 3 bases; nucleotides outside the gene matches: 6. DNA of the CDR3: TGTGCCAGCAGTTTCGGGACTAGCCCCAACTACGAGCAGTACTTC. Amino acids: CASSFGTSPNYEQYF.

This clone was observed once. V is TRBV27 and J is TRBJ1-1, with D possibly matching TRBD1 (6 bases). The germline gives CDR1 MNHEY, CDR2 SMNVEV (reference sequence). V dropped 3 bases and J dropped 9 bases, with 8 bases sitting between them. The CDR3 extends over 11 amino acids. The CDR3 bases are TGTGCCAGCAGTTTTGGGGGCCAAGCTTTCTTT. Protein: CASSFGGQAFF.

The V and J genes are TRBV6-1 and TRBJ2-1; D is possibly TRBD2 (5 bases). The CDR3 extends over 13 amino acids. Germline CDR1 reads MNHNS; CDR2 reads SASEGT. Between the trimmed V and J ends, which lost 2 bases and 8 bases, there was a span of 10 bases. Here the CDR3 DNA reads TGTGCCAGCAGTGAATCGGGAAGGGATGAGCAGTTCTTC. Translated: CASSESGRDEQFF.

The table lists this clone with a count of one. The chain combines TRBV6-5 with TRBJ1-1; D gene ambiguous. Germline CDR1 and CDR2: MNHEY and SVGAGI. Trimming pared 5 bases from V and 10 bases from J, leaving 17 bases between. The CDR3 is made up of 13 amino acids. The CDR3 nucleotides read TGTGCCAGCAGTCCCGCCCGGGGTTTGGGAGCTTTCTTT. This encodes CASSPARGLGAFF.

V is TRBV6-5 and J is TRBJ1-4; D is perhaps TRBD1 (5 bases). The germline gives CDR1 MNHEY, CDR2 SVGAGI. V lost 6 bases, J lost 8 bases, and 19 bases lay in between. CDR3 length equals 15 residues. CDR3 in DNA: TGTGCCAGCAGCCCGGCAGGACAAATAGGCGAAAAACTGTTTTTT. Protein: CASSPAGQIGEKLFF.

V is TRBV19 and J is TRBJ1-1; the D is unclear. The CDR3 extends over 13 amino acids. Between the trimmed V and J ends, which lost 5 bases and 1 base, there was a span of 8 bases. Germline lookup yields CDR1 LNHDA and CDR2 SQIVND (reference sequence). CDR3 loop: CASSAHRNTEAFF. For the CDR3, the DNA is TGTGCCAGTAGTGCGCACAGGAACACTGAAGCTTTCTTT. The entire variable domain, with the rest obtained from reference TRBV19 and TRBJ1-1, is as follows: DGGITQSPKYLFRKEGQNVTLSCEQNLNHDAMYWYRQDPGQGLRLIYYSQIVNDFQKGDIAEGYSVSREKKESFPLTVTSAQKNPTAFYLCASSAHRNTEAFFGQGTRLTVV.

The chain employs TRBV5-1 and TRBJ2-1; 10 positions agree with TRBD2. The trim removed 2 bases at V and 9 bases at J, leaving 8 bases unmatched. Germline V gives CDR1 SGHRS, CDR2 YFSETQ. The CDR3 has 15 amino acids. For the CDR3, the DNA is TGCGCCAGCAGCTTTCCTAGCGGGAGAATCAGTGAGCAGTTCTTC. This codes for CASSFPSGRISEQFF.

As DNA, the CDR3 is TGTGCCAGCAGCCGTATACAAGAGACCCAGTACTTC. Amino acid sequence: CASSRIQETQYF. The chain carries TRBV7-9 and TRBJ2-5; D remains unclear. The CDR3 runs to 12 residues. CDR1 SEHNR and CDR2 FQNEAQ come from the germline V gene (reference sequence). V was cut by 5 bases and J by 2 bases, with 6 bases left in between.

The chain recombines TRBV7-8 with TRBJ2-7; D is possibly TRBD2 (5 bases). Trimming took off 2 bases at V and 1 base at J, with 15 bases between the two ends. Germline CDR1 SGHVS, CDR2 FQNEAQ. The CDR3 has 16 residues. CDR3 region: CASSLSGGQASYEQYF. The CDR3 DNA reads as TGTGCCAGCAGCTTATCGGGCGGGCAGGCTTCCTACGAGCAGTACTTC.

CDR3 amino acids: CASSLAYGGGETQYF. CDR3 sequence (DNA): TGTGCCAGCAGCTTAGCGTACGGAGGAGGGGAGACCCAGTACTTC. The gene calls are TRBV7-8 and TRBJ2-5; tentatively, D is TRBD2 (6 bases). Trimming removed 0 bases at V and 5 bases at J, with 13 bases between. CDR1 is SGHVS, CDR2 FQNEAQ, per germline. This CDR3 spans 15 amino acids. The full variable domain, in which reference TRBV7-8 and TRBJ2-5 provide the parts outside the CDR3, is GAGVSQSPRYKVAKRGQDVALRCDPISGHVSLFWYQQALGQGPEFLTYFQNEAQLDKSGLPSDRFFAERPEGSVSTLKIQRTQQEDSAVYLCASSLAYGGGETQYFGPGTRLLVL.

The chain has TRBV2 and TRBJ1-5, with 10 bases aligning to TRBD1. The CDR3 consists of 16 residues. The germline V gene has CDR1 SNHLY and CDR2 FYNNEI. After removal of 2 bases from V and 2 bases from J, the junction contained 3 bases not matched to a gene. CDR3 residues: CASSEFGTGGNQPQHF. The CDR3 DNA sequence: TGTGCCAGCAGTGAATTTGGGACAGGGGGCAATCAGCCCCAGCATTTT.

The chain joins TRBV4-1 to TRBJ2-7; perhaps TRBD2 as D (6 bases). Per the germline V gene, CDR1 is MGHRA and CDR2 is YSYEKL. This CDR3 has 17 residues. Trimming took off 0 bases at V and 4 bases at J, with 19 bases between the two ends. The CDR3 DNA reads TGCGCCAGCAGCCAAGACGGGGCGGGGCTCTATATTTACGAGCAGTACTTC. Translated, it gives CASSQDGAGLYIYEQYF.

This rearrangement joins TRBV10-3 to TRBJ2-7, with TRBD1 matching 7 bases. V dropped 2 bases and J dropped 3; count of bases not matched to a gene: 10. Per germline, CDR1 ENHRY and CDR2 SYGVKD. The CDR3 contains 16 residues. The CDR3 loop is CAISESDRAKNYEQYF. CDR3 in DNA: TGTGCCATCAGTGAGAGCGACAGGGCCAAAAACTACGAGCAGTACTTC.

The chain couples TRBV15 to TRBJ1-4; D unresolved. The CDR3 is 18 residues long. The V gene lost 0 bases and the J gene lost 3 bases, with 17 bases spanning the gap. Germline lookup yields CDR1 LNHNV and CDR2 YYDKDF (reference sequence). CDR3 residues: CATSRDSGGPGANEKLFF. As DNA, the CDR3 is TGTGCCACCAGCAGAGATAGTGGAGGGCCTGGGGCTAATGAAAAACTGTTTTTT.

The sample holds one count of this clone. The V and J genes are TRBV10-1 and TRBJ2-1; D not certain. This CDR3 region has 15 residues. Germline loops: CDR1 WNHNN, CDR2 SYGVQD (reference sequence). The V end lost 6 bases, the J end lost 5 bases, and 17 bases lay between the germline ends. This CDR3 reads CASRPSVNPNNEQFF. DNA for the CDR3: TGCGCCAGCAGACCCTCGGTCAACCCTAACAATGAGCAGTTCTTC.

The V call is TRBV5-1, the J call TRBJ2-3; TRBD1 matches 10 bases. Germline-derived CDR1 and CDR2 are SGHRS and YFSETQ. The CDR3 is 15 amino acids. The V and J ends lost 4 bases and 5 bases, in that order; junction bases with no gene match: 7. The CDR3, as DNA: TGCGCCAGCAGCCTCGGGACAGGGGAGGAAGATACGCAGTATTTT. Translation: CASSLGTGEEDTQYF.

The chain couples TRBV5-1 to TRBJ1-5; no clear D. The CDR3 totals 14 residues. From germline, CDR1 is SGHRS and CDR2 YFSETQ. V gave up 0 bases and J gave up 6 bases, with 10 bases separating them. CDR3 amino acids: CASSLGLSGQPQHF. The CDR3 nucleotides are TGCGCCAGCAGCTTGGGGTTATCGGGTCAGCCCCAGCATTTT.

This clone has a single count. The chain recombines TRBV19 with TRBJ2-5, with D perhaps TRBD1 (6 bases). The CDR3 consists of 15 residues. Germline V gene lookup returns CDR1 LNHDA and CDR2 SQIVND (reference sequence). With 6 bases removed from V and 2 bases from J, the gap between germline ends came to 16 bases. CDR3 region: CASSPRDTIQETQYF. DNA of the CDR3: TGTGCCAGTAGCCCCCGGGACACCATACAAGAGACCCAGTACTTC.

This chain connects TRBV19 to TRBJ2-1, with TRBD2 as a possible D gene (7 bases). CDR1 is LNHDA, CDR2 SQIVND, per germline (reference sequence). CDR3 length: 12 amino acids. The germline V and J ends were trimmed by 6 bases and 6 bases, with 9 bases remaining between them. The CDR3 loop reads CASRGGGNEQFF. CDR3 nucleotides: TGTGCCAGTAGGGGAGGGGGCAATGAGCAGTTCTTC. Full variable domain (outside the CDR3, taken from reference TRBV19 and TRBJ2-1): DGGITQSPKYLFRKEGQNVTLSCEQNLNHDAMYWYRQDPGQGLRLIYYSQIVNDFQKGDIAEGYSVSREKKESFPLTVTSAQKNPTAFYLCASRGGGNEQFFGPGTRLTVL.

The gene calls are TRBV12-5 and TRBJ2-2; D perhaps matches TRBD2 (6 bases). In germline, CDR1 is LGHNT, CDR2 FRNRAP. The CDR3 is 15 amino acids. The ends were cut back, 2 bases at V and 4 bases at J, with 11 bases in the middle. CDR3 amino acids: CASGLTSSTTGELFF. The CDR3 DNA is TGTGCTAGTGGTTTGACTAGCTCGACCACCGGGGAGCTGTTTTTT.

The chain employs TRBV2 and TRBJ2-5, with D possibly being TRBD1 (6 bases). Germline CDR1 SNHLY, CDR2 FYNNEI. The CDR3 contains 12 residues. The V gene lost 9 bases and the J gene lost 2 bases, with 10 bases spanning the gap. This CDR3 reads CARKDSQETQYF. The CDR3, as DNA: TGTGCCAGGAAGGACAGTCAAGAGACCCAGTACTTC.

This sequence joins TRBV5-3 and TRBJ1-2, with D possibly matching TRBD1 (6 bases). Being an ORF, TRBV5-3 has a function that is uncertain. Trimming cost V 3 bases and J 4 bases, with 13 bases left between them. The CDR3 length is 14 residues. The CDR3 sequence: CARSSLTGGYGYTF. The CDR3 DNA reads TGTGCCAGAAGCTCCCTGACAGGCGGCTATGGCTACACCTTC.

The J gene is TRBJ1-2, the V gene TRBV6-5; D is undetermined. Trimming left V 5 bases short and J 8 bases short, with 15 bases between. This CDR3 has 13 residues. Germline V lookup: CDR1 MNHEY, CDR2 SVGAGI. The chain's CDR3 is CASSRLRGSGYTF. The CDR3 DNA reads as TGTGCCAGCAGTCGTCTCCGCGGAAGCGGCTACACCTTC.